The rows below give T cell receptor beta chains drawn from one sample of a study of cytomegalovirus exposure and HLA in healthy donors. Sequenced by immunoSEQ multiplex PCR; TCRdb stores in-frame clones only, minus some. The table shows 150,000 to 200,000 clones, with roughly 71% occurring only once. Material: PBMCs. Receptors originate from a male donor in good health and CMV-seropositive. CDR3s include the opening cysteine and the closing phenylalanine or tryptophan. D genes are given only for firm matches. Size is stated for part of the rows, as once, few or many counts, or as a class when the clone is expanded.

d_gene	j_gene	v_gene	abundance	CDR3aa	CDR3nt
TRBD1	TRBJ1-1	TRBV9	few	CASSPRQGQNTEAFF	TGTGCCAGCAGCCCCCGACAGGGACAAAACACTGAAGCTTTCTTT
NA	TRBJ2-1	TRBV5-1	NA	CASSGSGVGYNEQFF	TGCGCCAGCAGCGGATCAGGGGTGGGATACAATGAGCAGTTCTTC
TRBD2	TRBJ2-1	TRBV2	NA	CASSERRGAYNEQFF	TGTGCCAGCAGTGAAAGGCGGGGGGCCTACAATGAGCAGTTCTTC
NA	TRBJ1-4	TRBV4-3	NA	CASSQDMAATNEKLFF	TGCGCCAGCAGCCAAGACATGGCAGCAACTAATGAAAAACTGTTTTTT
NA	TRBJ2-7	TRBV5-4	NA	CASSLQDSEQYF	TGTGCCAGCAGCCTCCAGGACAGCGAGCAGTACTTC
NA	TRBJ2-3	TRBV2	NA	CASSVRSAGSLDTQYF	TGTGCCAGCAGTGTCCGGTCCGCGGGGAGTCTAGATACGCAGTATTTT
TRBD1	TRBJ1-6	TRBV9	NA	CASSLGQLYNSPLHF	TGTGCCAGCAGCTTGGGACAGCTCTATAATTCACCCCTCCACTTT
TRBD2	TRBJ2-7	TRBV6-5	few	CASSYSGLAVGYEQYF	TGTGCCAGCAGTTATTCGGGACTAGCGGTGGGATACGAGCAGTACTTC
TRBD1	TRBJ1-2	TRBV6-5	NA	CASSYGRDRDGYTF	TGTGCCAGCAGTTATGGTAGGGACAGGGATGGCTACACCTTC
TRBD2	TRBJ2-1	TRBV5-6	NA	CASSTIRAGDPNEQFF	TGTGCCAGCAGCACGATCAGGGCGGGGGACCCCAATGAGCAGTTCTTC
NA	TRBJ2-7	TRBV11-1	once	CASSGQQGLYEQYF	TGTGCCAGCAGCGGACAGCAGGGTCTCTACGAGCAGTACTTC
NA	TRBJ1-2	TRBV5-1	few	CASSPTVNYGYTF	TGCGCCAGCAGCCCAACAGTAAACTATGGCTACACCTTC
TRBD1	TRBJ2-3	TRBV11-2	few	CASSARDRDTDTQYF	TGTGCCAGCAGCGCCCGGGACAGGGACACAGATACGCAGTATTTT
NA	TRBJ2-1	TRBV6-1	many	CASSQVQGPEQFF	TGTGCCAGCAGTCAAGTACAGGGTCCTGAGCAGTTCTTC
NA	TRBJ1-2	TRBV10-1	few	CASVKYRNYGYTF	TGCGCCAGCGTTAAGTACCGGAACTATGGCTACACCTTC
NA	TRBJ1-1	TRBV5-1	NA	CASSMTADTEAFF	TGCGCCAGCAGCATGACAGCCGACACTGAAGCTTTCTTT
TRBD1	TRBJ2-3	TRBV11-2	NA	CASSTGQGSADTQYF	TGTGCCAGCAGCACCGGACAGGGGAGCGCAGATACGCAGTATTTT
NA	TRBJ1-5	TRBV4-2	few	CASSQGPDQPQHF	TGTGCCAGCAGCCAAGGCCCAGATCAGCCCCAGCATTTT
NA	TRBJ2-7	TRBV7-9	few	CASSYQGSEQYF	TGTGCCAGCAGCTACCAGGGTAGCGAGCAGTACTTC
TRBD1	TRBJ1-2	TRBV7-9	NA	CASSLGGTGGFIYGYTF	TGTGCCAGCAGCTTAGGAGGAACAGGGGGATTCATCTATGGCTACACCTTC